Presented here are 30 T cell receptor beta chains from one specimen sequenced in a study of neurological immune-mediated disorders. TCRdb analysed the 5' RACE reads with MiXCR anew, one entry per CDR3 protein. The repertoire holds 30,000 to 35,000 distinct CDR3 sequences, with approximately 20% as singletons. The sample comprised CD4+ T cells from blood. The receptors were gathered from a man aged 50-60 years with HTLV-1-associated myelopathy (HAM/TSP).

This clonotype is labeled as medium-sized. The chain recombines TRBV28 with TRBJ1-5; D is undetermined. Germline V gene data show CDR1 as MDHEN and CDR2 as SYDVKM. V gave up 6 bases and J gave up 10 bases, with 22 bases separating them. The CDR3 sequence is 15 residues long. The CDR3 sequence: CASSRNTGPKLPQHF. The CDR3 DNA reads TGTGCCAGCAGCCGTAATACCGGGCCAAAACTACCCCAGCATTTT.

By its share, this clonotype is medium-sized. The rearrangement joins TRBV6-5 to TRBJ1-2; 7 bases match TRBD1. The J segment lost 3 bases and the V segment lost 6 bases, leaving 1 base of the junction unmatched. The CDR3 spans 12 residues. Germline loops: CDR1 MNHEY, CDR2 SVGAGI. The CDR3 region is CASRQGDYGYTF. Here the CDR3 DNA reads TGTGCCAGCAGGCAGGGGGACTATGGCTACACCTTC.

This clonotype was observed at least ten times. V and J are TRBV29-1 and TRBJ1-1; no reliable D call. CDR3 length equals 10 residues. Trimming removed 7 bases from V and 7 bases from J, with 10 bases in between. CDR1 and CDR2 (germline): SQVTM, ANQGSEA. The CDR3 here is CSAGSIEAFF. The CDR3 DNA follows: TGCAGCGCCGGATCGATTGAAGCTTTCTTT.

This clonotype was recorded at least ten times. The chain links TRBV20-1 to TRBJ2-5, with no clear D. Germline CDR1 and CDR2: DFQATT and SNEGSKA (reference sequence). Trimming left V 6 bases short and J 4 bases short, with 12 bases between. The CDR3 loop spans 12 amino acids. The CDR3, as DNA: TGCAGTGCATTCCTGGGCCCAGAGACCCAGTACTTC. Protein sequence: CSAFLGPETQYF.

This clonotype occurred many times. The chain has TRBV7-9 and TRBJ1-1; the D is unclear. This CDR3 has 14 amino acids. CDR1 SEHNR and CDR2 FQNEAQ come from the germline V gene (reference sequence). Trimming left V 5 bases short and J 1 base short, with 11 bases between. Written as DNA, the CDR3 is TGTGCCAGCAGCACCACAGTGGAGAACACTGAAGCTTTCTTT. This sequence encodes CASSTTVENTEAFF.

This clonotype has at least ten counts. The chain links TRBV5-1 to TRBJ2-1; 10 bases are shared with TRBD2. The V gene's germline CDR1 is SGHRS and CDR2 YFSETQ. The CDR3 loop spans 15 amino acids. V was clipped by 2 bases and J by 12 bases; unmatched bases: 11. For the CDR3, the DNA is TGCGCCAGCAGCTTCACGTACTCCGGGACTAGCGTGCAGTTCTTC. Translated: CASSFTYSGTSVQFF.

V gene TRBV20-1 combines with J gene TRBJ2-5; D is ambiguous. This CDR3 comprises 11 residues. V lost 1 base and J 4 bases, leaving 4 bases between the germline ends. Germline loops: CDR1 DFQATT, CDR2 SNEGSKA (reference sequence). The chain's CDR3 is CSARVLETQYF. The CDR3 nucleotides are TGCAGTGCTAGAGTACTAGAGACCCAGTACTTC.

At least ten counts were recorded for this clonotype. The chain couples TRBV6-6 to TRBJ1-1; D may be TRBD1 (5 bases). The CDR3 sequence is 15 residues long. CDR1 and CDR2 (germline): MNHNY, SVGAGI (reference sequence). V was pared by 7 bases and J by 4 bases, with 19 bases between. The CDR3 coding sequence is TGTGCCAGCACCGATCCGGGCCTCCAGGGCACTGAAGCTTTCTTT. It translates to CASTDPGLQGTEAFF.

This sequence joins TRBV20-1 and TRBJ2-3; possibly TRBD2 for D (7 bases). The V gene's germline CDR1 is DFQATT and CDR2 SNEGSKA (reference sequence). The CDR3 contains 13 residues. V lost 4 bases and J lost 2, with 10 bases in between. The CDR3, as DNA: TGCAGTGCTACCGGGGGGCCCACAGATACGCAGTATTTT. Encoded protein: CSATGGPTDTQYF.

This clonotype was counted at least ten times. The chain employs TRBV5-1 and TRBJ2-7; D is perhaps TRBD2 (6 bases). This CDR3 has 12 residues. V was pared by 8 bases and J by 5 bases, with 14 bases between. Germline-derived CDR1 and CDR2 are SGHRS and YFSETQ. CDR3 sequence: CASSGGLDEQYF. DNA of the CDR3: TGCGCCAGTAGCGGCGGCCTGGACGAGCAGTACTTC.

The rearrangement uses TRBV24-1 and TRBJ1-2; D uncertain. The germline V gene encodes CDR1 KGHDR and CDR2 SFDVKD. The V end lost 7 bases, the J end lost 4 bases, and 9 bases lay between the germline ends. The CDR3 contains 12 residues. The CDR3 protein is CATSAKSYGYTF. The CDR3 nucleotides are TGTGCCACCAGCGCGAAGTCCTATGGCTACACCTTC.

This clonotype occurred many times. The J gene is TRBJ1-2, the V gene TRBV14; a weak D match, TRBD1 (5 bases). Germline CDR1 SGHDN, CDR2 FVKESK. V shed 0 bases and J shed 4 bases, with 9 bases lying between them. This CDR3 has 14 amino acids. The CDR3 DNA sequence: TGTGCCAGCAGCCAAGAGACGGGGGGCTATGGCTACACCTTC. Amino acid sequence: CASSQETGGYGYTF.

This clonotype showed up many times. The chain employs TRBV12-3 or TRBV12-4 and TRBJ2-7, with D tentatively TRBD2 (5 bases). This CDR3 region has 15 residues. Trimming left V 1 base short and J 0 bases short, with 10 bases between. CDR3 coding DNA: TGTGCCAGCAGTTTAGGGAGGTCCAGCTCCTACGAGCAGTACTTC. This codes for CASSLGRSSSYEQYF.

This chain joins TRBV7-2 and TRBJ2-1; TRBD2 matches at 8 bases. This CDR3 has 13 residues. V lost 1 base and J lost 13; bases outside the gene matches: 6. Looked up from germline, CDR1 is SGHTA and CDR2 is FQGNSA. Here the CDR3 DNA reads TGTGCCAGCAGCTTAGATACTAGCGGTCTTCAGTTCTTC. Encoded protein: CASSLDTSGLQFF.

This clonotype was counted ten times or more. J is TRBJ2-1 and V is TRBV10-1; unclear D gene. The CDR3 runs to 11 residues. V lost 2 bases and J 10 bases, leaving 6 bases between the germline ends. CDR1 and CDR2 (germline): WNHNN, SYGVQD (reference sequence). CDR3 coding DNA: TGCGCCAGCAGTGAGGCCTGGGAGCAGTTCTTC. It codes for CASSEAWEQFF.

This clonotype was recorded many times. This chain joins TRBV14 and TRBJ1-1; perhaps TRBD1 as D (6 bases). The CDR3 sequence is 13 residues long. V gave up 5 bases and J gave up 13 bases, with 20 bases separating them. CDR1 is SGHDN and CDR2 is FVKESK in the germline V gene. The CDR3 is CASSVQGRGGVFF. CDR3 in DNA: TGTGCCAGCAGCGTACAGGGCCGAGGCGGGGTTTTCTTT.

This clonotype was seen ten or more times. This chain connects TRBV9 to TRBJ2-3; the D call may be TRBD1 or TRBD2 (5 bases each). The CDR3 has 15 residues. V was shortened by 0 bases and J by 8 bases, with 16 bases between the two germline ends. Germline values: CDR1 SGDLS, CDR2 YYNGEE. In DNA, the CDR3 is TGTGCCAGCAGCGTAGTTGGGACGGACCCGGGTACGCAGTATTTT. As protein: CASSVVGTDPGTQYF.

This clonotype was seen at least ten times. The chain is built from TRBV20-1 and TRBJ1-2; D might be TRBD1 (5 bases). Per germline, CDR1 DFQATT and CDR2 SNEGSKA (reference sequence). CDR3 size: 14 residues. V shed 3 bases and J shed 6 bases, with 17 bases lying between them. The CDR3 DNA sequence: TGCAGTGCTAGCCATCCGGGGCGAAGCGATGGCTACACCTTC. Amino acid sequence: CSASHPGRSDGYTF.

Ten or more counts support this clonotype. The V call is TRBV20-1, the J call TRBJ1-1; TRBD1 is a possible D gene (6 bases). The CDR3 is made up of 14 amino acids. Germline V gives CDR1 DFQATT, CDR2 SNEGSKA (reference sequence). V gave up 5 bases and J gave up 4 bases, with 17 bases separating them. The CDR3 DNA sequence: TGCAGTGCTGCCCCCGGGACAAGAAGCACTGAAGCTTTCTTT. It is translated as CSAAPGTRSTEAFF.

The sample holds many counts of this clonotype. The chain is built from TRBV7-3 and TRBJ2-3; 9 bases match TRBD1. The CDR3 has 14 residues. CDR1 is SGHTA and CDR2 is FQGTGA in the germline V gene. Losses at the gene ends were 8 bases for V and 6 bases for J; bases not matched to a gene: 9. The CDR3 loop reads CASAPGTGLDTQYF. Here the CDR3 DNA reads TGTGCCAGCGCCCCCGGGACAGGGCTGGATACGCAGTATTTT.

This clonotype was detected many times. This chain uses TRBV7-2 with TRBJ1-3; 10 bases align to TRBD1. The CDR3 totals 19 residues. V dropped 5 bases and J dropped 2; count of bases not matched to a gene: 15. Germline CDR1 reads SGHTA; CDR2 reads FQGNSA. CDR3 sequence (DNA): TGTGCCAGCAGCCTACATCCCCCTACCGGGACAGGGGCTGGAAACACCATATATTTT. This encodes CASSLHPPTGTGAGNTIYF.

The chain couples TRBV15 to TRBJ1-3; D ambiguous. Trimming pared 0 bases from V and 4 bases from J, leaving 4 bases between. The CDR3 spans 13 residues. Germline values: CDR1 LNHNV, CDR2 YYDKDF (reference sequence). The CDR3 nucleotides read TGTGCCACCAGCAGAGATCTGGGAAACACCATATATTTT. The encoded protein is CATSRDLGNTIYF.

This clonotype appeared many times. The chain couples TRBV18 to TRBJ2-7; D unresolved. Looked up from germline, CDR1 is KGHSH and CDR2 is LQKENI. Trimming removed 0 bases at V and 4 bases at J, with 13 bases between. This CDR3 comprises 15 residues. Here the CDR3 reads CASSPPLGGPYEQYF. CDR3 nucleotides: TGTGCCAGCTCACCACCCCTCGGCGGCCCTTACGAGCAGTACTTC.

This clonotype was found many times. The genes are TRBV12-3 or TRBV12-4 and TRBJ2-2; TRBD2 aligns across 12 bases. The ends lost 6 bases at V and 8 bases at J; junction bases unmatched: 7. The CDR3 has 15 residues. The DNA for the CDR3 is TGTGCCAGCAGCCCTAGGACTAGCGGGGCGGGGGAGCTGTTTTTT. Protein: CASSPRTSGAGELFF.

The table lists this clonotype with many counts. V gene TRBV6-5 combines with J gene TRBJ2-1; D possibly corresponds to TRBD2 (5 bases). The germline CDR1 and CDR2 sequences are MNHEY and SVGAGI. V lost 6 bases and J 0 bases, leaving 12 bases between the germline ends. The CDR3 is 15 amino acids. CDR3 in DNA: TGTGCCAGCAGCCCTAGCCGTAGCTCCTACAATGAGCAGTTCTTC. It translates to CASSPSRSSYNEQFF.

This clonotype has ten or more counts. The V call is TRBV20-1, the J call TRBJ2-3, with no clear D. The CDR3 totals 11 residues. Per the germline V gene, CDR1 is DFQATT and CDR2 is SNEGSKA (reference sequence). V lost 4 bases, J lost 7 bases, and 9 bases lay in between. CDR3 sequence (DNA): TGCAGTGCTAATGACGGGTATACGCAGTATTTT. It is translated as CSANDGYTQYF.

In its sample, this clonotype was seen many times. The CDR3 coding sequence is TGCGCCAGCAGCCAACACGGGACAGGGGGCTGGGACGAGCAGTACTTC. This translates into CASSQHGTGGWDEQYF. The gene calls are TRBV4-1 and TRBJ2-7, with 12 nucleotides matching TRBD1. The germline CDR1 and CDR2 sequences are MGHRA and YSYEKL. The CDR3 has 16 amino acids. The J segment lost 5 bases and the V segment lost 2 bases, leaving 7 bases of the junction unmatched.

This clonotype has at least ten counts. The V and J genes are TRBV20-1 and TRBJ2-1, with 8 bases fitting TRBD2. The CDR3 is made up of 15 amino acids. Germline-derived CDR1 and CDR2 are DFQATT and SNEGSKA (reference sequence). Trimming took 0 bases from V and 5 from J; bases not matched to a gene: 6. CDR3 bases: TGCAGTGCTAGAGACCCGGGAGGGCGAGACAATGAGCAGTTCTTC. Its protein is CSARDPGGRDNEQFF.

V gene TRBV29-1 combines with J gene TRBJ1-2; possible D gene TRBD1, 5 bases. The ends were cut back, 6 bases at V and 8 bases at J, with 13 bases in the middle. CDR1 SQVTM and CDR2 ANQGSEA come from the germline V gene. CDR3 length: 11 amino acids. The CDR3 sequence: CSVDSEGGYTF. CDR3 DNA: TGCAGCGTGGACTCAGAGGGGGGCTACACCTTC.

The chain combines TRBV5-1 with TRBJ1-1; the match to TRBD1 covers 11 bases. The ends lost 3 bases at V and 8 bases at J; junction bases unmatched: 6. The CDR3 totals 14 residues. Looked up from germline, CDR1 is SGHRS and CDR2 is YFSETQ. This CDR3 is CASSWGQGDREAFF. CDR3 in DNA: TGCGCCAGCAGCTGGGGACAGGGGGACAGGGAAGCTTTCTTT.